This T cell receptor (beta chain) was sequenced during a study of blood T cell repertoires in COVID-19. Study-level background: The United States, Italy and Spain were the sources of the acute and convalescent COVID-19 samples. Sample material is recorded as cDNA or gDNA derived from T cells, B-cell-depleted T cells, or PBMCs.

Assay: immunoSEQ multiplex PCR; the TCRdb copy retains only in-frame clones and omits some. The table records approximately 130,000 clones, 60% to 80% of them present only once. The V gene lost 6 bases and the J gene lost 4 bases, with 18 bases spanning the gap. This CDR3 contains 16 residues. Germline V gene lookup returns CDR1 SGHTA and CDR2 FQGNSA. The rearrangement uses TRBV7-2 and TRBJ2-2, with D unclear. The specimen was peripheral blood. This sequence was found in a human donor in a cohort sampled during active COVID-19. The CDR3 DNA sequence: TGTGCCAGCAGGTCAATTTACACCCTCTCCACCGGGGAGCTGTTTTTT. Its translation is CASRSIYTLSTGELFF. Filled out from reference TRBV7-2 and TRBJ2-2, the complete variable domain reads GAGVSQSPSNKVTEKGKDVELRCDPISGHTALYWYRQSLGQGLEFLIYFQGNSAPDKSGLPSDRFSAERTGGSVSTLTIQRTQQEDSAVYLCASRSIYTLSTGELFFGEGSRLTVL.